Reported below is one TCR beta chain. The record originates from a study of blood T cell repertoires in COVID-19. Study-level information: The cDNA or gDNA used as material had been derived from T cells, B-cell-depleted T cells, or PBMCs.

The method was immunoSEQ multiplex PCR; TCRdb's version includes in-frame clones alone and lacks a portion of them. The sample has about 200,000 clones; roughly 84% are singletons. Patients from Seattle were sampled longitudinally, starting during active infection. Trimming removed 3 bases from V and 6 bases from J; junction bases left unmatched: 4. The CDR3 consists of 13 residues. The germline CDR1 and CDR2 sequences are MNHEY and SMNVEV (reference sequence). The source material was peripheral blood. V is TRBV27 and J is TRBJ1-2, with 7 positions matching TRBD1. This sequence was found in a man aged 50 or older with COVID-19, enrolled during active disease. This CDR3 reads CASSLGTGDGYTF. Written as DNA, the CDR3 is TGTGCCAGCAGTTTGGGAACAGGGGATGGCTACACCTTC.